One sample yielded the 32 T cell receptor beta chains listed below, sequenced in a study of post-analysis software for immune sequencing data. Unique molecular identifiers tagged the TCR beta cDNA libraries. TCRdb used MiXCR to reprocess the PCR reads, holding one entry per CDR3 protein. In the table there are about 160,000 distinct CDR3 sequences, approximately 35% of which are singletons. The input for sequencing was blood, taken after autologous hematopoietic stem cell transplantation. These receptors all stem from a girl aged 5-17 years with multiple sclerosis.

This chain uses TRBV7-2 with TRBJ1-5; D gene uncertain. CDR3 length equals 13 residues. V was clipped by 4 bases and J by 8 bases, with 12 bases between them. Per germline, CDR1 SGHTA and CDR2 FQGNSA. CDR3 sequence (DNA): TGTGCCAGCAGCTCCCGGCTGGGAGAGCCCCAGCATTTT. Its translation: CASSSRLGEPQHF.

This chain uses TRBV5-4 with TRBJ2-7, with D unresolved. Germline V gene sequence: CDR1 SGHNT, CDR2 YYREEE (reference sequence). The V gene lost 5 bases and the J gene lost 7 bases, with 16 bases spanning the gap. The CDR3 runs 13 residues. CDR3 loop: CASSMDSPSEQYF. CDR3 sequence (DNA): TGTGCCAGCAGTATGGATTCCCCATCTGAGCAGTACTTC.

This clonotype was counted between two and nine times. The DNA for the CDR3 is TGTGCCATCCTGTCTAGCGGGAGGGGGAATGAGCAGTTCTTC. It encodes CAILSSGRGNEQFF. The V call is TRBV10-3, the J call TRBJ2-1; TRBD2 matches at 12 bases. Germline trimming cut 8 bases from V and 7 bases from J; bases unmatched to any gene: 6. The germline V gene encodes CDR1 ENHRY and CDR2 SYGVKD. The CDR3 length is 14 residues.

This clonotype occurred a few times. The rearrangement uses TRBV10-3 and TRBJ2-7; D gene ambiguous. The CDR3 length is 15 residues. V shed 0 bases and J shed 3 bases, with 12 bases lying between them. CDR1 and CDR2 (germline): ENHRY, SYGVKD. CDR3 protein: CAISESMVSYYEQYF. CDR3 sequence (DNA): TGTGCCATCAGTGAGTCGATGGTATCTTACTACGAGCAGTACTTC.

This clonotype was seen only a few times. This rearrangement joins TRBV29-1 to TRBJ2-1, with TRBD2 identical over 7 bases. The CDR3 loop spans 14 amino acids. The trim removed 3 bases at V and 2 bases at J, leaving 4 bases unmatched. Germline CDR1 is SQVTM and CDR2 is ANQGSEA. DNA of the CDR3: TGCAGCGTTGATCGGCGGGGGACCTACAATGAGCAGTTCTTC. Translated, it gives CSVDRRGTYNEQFF.

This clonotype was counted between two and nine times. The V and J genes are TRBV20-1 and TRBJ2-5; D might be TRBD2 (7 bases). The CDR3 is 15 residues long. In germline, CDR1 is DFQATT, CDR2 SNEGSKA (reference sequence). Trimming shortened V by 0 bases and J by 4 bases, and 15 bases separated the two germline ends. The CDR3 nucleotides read TGCAGTGCTAGAGATACCGCCGGGGGGCTAGAGACCCAGTACTTC. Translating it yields CSARDTAGGLETQYF.

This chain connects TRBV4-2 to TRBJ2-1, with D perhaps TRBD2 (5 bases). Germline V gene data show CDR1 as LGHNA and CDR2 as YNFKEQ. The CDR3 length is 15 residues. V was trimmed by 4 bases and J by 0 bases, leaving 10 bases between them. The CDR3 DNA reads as TGTGCCAGCAGCCTGGAGGCCAGCTCCTACAATGAGCAGTTCTTC. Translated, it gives CASSLEASSYNEQFF.

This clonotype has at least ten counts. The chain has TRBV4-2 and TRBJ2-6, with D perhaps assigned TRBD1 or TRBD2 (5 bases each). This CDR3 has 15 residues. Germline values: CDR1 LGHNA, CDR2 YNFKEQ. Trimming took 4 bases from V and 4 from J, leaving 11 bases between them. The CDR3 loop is CASSPEGYGANVLTF. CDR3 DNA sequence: TGTGCCAGCAGCCCAGAGGGGTACGGGGCCAACGTCCTGACTTTC.

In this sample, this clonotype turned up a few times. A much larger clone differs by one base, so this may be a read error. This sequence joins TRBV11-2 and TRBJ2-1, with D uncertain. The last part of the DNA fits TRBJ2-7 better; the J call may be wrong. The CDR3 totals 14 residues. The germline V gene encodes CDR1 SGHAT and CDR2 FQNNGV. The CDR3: CASTQGAAYNEQYF. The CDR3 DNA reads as TGTGCCAGCACCCAAGGTGCCGCCTACAATGAGCAGTACTTC.

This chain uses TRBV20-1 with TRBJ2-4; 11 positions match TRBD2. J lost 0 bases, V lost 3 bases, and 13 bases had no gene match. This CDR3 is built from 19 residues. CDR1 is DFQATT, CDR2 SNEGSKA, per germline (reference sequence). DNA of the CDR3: TGCAGTGCTAGGGCCGGGCTAGCGGGAGGTAGGCGAGCCAAAAACATTCAGTACTTC. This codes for CSARAGLAGGRRAKNIQYF.

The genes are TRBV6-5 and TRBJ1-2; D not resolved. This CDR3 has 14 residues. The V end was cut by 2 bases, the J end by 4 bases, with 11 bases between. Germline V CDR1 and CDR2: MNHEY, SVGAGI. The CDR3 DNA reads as TGTGCCAGCAGTTACCTCATTCGTATCTATGGCTACACCTTC. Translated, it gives CASSYLIRIYGYTF.

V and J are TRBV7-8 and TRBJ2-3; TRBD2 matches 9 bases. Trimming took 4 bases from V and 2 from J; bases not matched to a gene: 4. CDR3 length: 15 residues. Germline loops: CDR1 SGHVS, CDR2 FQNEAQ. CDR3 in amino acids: CASSSTSGYTDTQYF. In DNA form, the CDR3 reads TGTGCCAGCAGCTCGACTAGCGGTTACACAGATACGCAGTATTTT.

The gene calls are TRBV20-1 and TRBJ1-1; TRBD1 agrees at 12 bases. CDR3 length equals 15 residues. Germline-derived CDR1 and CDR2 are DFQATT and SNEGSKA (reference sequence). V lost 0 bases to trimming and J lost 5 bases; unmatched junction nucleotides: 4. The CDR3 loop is CSARDGTGGGTEAFF. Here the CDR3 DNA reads TGCAGTGCTAGAGACGGGACAGGGGGCGGTACTGAAGCTTTCTTT.

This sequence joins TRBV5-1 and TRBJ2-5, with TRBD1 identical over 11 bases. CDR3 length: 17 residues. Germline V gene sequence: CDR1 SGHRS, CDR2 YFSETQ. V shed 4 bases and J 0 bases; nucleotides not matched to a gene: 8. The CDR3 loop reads CASSPDRGRMYQETQYF. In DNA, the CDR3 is TGCGCCAGCAGCCCGGACAGGGGGCGGATGTACCAAGAGACCCAGTACTTC.

CDR3 sequence: CASSVESHNRLNEQYF. The CDR3 coding sequence is TGTGCCAGCAGCGTAGAATCCCACAACCGTCTCAACGAGCAGTACTTC. J is TRBJ2-5 and V is TRBV9; no definite D call. The J call may be in error: the DNA end matches TRBJ2-7 better. Germline assignment: CDR1 SGDLS and CDR2 YYNGEE. This CDR3 contains 16 residues.

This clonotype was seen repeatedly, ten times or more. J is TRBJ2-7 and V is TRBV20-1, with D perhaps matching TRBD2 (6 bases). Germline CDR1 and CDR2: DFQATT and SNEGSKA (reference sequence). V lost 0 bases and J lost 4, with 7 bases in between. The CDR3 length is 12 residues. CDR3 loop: CSARDREYEQYF. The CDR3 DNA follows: TGCAGTGCTAGAGATCGGGAGTACGAGCAGTACTTC.

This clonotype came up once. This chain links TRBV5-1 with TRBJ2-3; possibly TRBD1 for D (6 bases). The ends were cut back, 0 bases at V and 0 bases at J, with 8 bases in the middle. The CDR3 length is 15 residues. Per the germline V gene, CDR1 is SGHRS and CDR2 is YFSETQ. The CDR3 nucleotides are TGCGCCAGCAGCTTGGGGACAGTTAGCACAGATACGCAGTATTTT. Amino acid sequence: CASSLGTVSTDTQYF.

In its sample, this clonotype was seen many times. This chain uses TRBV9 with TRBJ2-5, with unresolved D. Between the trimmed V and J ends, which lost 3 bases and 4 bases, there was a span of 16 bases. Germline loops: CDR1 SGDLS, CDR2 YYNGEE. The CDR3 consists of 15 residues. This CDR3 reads CASSADGTPGETQYF. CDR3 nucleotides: TGTGCCAGCAGCGCCGACGGTACCCCCGGAGAGACCCAGTACTTC.

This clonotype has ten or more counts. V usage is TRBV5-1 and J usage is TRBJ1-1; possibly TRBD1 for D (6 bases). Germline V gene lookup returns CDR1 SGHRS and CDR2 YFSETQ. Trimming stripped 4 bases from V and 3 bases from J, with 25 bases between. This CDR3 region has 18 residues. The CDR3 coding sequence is TGCGCCAGCAGCCCCGCATATACAGGGTTATCCTACGACACTGAAGCTTTCTTT. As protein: CASSPAYTGLSYDTEAFF.

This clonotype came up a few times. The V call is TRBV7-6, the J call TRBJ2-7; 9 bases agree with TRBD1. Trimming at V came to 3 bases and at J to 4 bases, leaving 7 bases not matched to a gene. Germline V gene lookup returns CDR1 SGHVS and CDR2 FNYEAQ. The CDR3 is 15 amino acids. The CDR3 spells CASSLVRQGVYEQYF. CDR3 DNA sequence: TGTGCCAGCAGCTTGGTGCGACAGGGGGTATACGAGCAGTACTTC. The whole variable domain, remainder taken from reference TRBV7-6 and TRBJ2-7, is GAGVSQSPRYKVTKRGQDVALRCDPISGHVSLYWYRQALGQGPEFLTYFNYEAQQDKSGLPNDRFSAERPEGSISTLTIQRTEQRDSAMYRCASSLVRQGVYEQYFGPGTRLTVT.

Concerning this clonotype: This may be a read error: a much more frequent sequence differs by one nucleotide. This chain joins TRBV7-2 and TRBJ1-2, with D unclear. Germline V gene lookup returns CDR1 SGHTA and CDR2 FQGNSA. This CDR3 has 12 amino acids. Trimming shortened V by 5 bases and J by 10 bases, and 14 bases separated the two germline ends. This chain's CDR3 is CASSGRSDDYTF. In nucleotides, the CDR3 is TGTGCCAGCAGCGGACGGAGTGATGACTACACCTTC.

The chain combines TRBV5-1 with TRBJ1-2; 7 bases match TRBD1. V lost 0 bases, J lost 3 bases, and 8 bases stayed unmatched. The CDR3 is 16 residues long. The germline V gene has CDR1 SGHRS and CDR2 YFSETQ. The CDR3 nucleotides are TGCGCCAGCAGCTTGGTCCCCCGGGACAGACACTATGGCTACACCTTC. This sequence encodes CASSLVPRDRHYGYTF. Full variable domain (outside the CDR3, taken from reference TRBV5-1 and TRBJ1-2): KAGVTQTPRYLIKTRGQQVTLSCSPISGHRSVSWYQQTPGQGLQFLFEYFSETQRNKGNFPGRFSGRQFSNSRSEMNVSTLELGDSALYLCASSLVPRDRHYGYTFGSGTRLTVV.

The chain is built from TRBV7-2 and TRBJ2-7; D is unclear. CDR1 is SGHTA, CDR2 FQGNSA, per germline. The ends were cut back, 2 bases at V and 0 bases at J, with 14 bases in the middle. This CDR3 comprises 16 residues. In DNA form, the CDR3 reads TGTGCCAGCAGCTTAAAGGCTGACTTAAGCTCCTACGAGCAGTACTTC. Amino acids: CASSLKADLSSYEQYF.

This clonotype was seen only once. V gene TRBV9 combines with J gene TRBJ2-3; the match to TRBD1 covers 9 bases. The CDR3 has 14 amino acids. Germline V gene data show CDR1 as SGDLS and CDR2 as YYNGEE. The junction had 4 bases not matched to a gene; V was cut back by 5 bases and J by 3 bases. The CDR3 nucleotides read TGTGCCAGCAGTACAGGGGGCGGTACAGATACGCAGTATTTT. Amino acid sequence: CASSTGGGTDTQYF.

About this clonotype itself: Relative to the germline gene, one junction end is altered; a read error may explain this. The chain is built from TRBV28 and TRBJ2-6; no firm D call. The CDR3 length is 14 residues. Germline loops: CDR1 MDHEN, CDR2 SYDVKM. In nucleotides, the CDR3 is TGTGCCAGCGGTTTATCCGCTGGGGCCAACGTCCTGACTTTC. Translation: CASGLSAGANVLTF.

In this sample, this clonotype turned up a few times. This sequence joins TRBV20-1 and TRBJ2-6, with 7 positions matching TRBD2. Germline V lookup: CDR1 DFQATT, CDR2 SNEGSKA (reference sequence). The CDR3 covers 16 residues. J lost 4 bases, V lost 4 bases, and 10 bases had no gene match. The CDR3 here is CSAKSGRLLGANVLTF. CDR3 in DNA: TGCAGTGCTAAATCCGGGAGGCTCCTGGGGGCCAACGTCCTGACTTTC.

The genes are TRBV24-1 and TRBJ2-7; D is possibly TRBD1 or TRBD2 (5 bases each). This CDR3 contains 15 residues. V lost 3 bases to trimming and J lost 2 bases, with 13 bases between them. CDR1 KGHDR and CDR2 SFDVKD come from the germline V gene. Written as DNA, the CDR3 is TGTGCCACCAGTGATACCCGGGACCCTCCCTACGAGCAGTACTTC. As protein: CATSDTRDPPYEQYF.

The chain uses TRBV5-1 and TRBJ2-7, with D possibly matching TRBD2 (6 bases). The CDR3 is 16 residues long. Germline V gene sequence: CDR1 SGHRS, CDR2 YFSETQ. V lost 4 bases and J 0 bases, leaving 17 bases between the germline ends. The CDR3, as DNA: TGCGCCAGCAGCCCGGAGGGCCAGGGCTTCTCCTACGAGCAGTACTTC. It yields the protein CASSPEGQGFSYEQYF.

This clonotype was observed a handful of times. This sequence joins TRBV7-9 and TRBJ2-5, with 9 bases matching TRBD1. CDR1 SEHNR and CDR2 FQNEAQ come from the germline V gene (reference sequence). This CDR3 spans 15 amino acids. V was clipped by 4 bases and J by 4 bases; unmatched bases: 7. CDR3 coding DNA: TGTGCCAGCAGCTACAGGGGGCCGTTCGGAGAGACCCAGTACTTC. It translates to CASSYRGPFGETQYF.

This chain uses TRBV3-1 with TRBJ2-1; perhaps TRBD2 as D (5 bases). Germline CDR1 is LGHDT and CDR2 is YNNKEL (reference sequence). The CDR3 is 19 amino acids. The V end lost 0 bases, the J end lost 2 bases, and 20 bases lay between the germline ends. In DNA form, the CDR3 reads TGTGCCAGCAGCCAAGATCGGAGGCAGACCCCAGCTGCCTACAATGAGCAGTTCTTC. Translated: CASSQDRRQTPAAYNEQFF.

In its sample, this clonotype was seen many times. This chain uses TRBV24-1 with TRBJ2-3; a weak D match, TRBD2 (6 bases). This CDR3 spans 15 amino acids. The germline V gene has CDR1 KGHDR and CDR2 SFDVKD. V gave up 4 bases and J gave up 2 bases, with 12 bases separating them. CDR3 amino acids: CATSEPGLNTDTQYF. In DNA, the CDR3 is TGTGCCACCAGTGAGCCGGGACTGAACACAGATACGCAGTATTTT.

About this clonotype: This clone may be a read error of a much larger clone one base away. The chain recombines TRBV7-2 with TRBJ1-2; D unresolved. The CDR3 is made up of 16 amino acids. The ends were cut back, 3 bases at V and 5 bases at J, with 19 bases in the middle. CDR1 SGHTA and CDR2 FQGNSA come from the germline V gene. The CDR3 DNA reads TGTGCCAGCAGCTTGGACGGACCGACCCTCGCTTATGGCTACACCTTC. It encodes CASSLDGPTLAYGYTF.